The 23 T cell receptor beta chains reported below all come from one sample, sequenced in a study of blood T cell repertoires in COVID-19. Some clones are missing from TCRdb's copy, which holds only in-frame ones; the method was immunoSEQ multiplex PCR. The sample carries roughly 500,000 clones, approximately 87% recorded once. The sequenced sample consisted of PBMCs or T cells enriched from blood (not recorded which). The receptors stem from a woman aged 40 to 50 who had recovered from COVID-19.

J is TRBJ1-5 and V is TRBV2, with 7 nucleotides matching TRBD1. Trimming took 7 bases from V and 6 from J; bases not matched to a gene: 9. CDR3 length equals 14 residues. Germline CDR1 and CDR2: SNHLY and FYNNEI. The DNA for the CDR3 is TGTGCCAGCAACGGACAGGCGCCTAGTCAGCCCCAGCATTTT. Its translation: CASNGQAPSQPQHF.

This clone occurred a few times. The chain has TRBV6-5 and TRBJ1-1; 8 bases line up with TRBD1. The CDR3 consists of 16 residues. Germline V gene data show CDR1 as MNHEY and CDR2 as SVGAGI. V dropped 4 bases and J dropped 4; count of bases not matched to a gene: 11. Here the CDR3 reads CASSSGTGMSGTEAFF. CDR3 nucleotides: TGTGCCAGCAGTTCCGGGACAGGCATGTCCGGCACTGAAGCTTTCTTT.

The V call is TRBV2, the J call TRBJ1-3; D unresolved. Trimming shortened V by 8 bases and J by 0 bases, and 11 bases separated the two germline ends. This CDR3 comprises 14 residues. From germline, CDR1 is SNHLY and CDR2 FYNNEI. CDR3 sequence: CASSYGSSGNTIYF. The CDR3 region has the DNA TGTGCCAGCTCTTATGGGAGCTCTGGAAACACCATATATTTT.

The V call is TRBV5-5, the J call TRBJ1-5, with D perhaps matching TRBD1 (5 bases). V lost 0 bases and J 9 bases, leaving 10 bases between the germline ends. The CDR3 is 13 amino acids. From germline, CDR1 is SGHKS and CDR2 YYEKEE (reference sequence). The DNA for the CDR3 is TGTGCCAGCAGCTTGGCCGCGGGGACGCCCCAGCATTTT. This codes for CASSLAAGTPQHF.

The chain has TRBV27 and TRBJ2-1; 9 nucleotides align to TRBD2. V lost 0 bases and J lost 5; bases outside the gene matches: 11. The CDR3 totals 18 residues. The germline gives CDR1 MNHEY, CDR2 SMNVEV (reference sequence). The CDR3 DNA sequence: TGTGCCAGCAGTTTATCGATCGGGACTAGCTCGGTTAACAATGAGCAGTTCTTC. Its protein product is CASSLSIGTSSVNNEQFF.

The V call is TRBV6-2 or TRBV6-3, the J call TRBJ2-7; a possible D gene is TRBD1 (5 bases). The CDR3 extends over 13 amino acids. V shed 6 bases and J shed 3 bases, with 12 bases lying between them. CDR1 is MNHEY, CDR2 SVGEGT, per germline. This CDR3 is CASSAYRSYEQYF. CDR3 DNA sequence: TGTGCCAGCAGCGCATACAGGAGCTACGAGCAGTACTTC.

The rearrangement uses TRBV18 and TRBJ1-5; 9 nucleotides align to TRBD1. After removal of 2 bases from V and 11 bases from J, the junction contained 4 bases not matched to a gene. From germline, CDR1 is KGHSH and CDR2 LQKENI. The CDR3 is 13 residues long. DNA of the CDR3: TGTGCCAGCTCACCAGGGGGACAGGGTGCCCAGCATTTT. It translates to CASSPGGQGAQHF.

V usage is TRBV5-1 and J usage is TRBJ2-7; a weak D match, TRBD1 (6 bases). The V end was cut by 4 bases, the J end by 6 bases, with 14 bases between. This CDR3 has 13 residues. CDR1 and CDR2 from the germline V gene are SGHRS and YFSETQ. DNA for the CDR3: TGCGCCAGCAGCCCCGACAGGCACCTCGAGCAGTACTTC. It is translated as CASSPDRHLEQYF.

The chain joins TRBV23-1 to TRBJ1-5, with D maybe TRBD1 (5 bases). TRBV23-1 is filed as an ORF, its function uncertain. Trimming pared 6 bases from V and 1 base from J, leaving 13 bases between. This CDR3 contains 15 residues. CDR3 sequence reads: CASSPVRGSNQPQHF. The DNA for the CDR3 is TGCGCCAGCAGCCCAGTCCGGGGGAGCAATCAGCCCCAGCATTTT.

V is TRBV4-3 and J is TRBJ2-4; a possible D gene is TRBD2 (7 bases). The germline V and J ends were trimmed by 0 bases and 8 bases, with 23 bases remaining between them. This CDR3 spans 18 amino acids. Germline V gene lookup returns CDR1 LGHNA and CDR2 YSLEER. As DNA, the CDR3 is TGCGCCAGCAGCCAAGATAGGGGGGGTTCAGCGGATGTGTACATTCAGTACTTC. Translating it yields CASSQDRGGSADVYIQYF.

The genes are TRBV5-4 and TRBJ2-3; perhaps TRBD2 as D (6 bases). The CDR3 runs 15 residues. Trimming removed 3 bases from V and 4 bases from J, with 15 bases in between. The germline V gene encodes CDR1 SGHNT and CDR2 YYREEE (reference sequence). The CDR3 is CASSSNTREADTQYF. As DNA, the CDR3 is TGTGCCAGCAGCTCAAACACAAGGGAGGCAGATACGCAGTATTTT.

V gene TRBV2 combines with J gene TRBJ2-4, with 12 bases identical to TRBD2. The CDR3 is 18 amino acids. Germline CDR1 SNHLY, CDR2 FYNNEI. Trimming took 2 bases from V and 1 from J; bases not matched to a gene: 6. CDR3 residues: CASSELAGGPRAKNIQYF. The DNA for the CDR3 is TGTGCCAGCAGTGAACTAGCGGGAGGGCCGAGGGCCAAAAACATTCAGTACTTC.

The genes are TRBV7-2 and TRBJ2-3, with a weak D call TRBD2 (6 bases). V was shortened by 3 bases and J by 1 base, with 11 bases between the two germline ends. This CDR3 spans 15 amino acids. The V gene's germline CDR1 is SGHTA and CDR2 FQGNSA. The CDR3 bases are TGTGCCAGCAGCTTCGGGAGTAGGGGCACAGATACGCAGTATTTT. Protein sequence: CASSFGSRGTDTQYF.

The chain joins TRBV5-4 to TRBJ1-4, with 9 bases aligning to TRBD1. The CDR3 loop spans 15 amino acids. Germline V lookup: CDR1 SGHNT, CDR2 YYREEE (reference sequence). The trim removed 3 bases at V and 5 bases at J, leaving 5 bases unmatched. CDR3: CASSSGTGQNEKLFF. The CDR3, as DNA: TGTGCCAGCAGCTCCGGGACAGGGCAGAATGAAAAACTGTTTTTT. The complete variable domain, with remaining parts taken from reference TRBV5-4 and TRBJ1-4, reads ETGVTQSPTHLIKTRGQQVTLRCSSQSGHNTVSWYQQALGQGPQFIFQYYREEENGRGNFPPRFSGLQFPNYSSELNVNALELDDSALYLCASSSGTGQNEKLFFGSGTQLSVL.

This sequence joins TRBV21-1 and TRBJ2-1; the D call of TRBD1 is as the table states it, not checked on the DNA. TRBV21-1 is a recognized pseudogene. This CDR3 spans 12 amino acids. The CDR3 DNA reads as TGTGCCAGCAGCATTGACAGGGTTGAGCAGTTCTTC. It codes for CASSIDRVEQFF.

The V and J genes are TRBV5-1 and TRBJ2-7, with TRBD2 matching over 13 bases. This CDR3 comprises 16 residues. The ends lost 4 bases at V and 7 bases at J; junction bases unmatched: 11. Germline loops: CDR1 SGHRS, CDR2 YFSETQ. CDR3 in amino acids: CASSLSLAGGPGEQYF. CDR3 bases: TGCGCCAGCAGCCTCTCACTAGCGGGAGGGCCGGGGGAGCAGTACTTC. Full variable domain (remainder filled in from reference TRBV5-1 and TRBJ2-7): KAGVTQTPRYLIKTRGQQVTLSCSPISGHRSVSWYQQTPGQGLQFLFEYFSETQRNKGNFPGRFSGRQFSNSRSEMNVSTLELGDSALYLCASSLSLAGGPGEQYFGPGTRLTVT.

This chain links TRBV2 with TRBJ2-7; D remains ambiguous. This CDR3 is 12 amino acids long. The germline V and J ends were trimmed by 7 bases and 2 bases, with 9 bases remaining between them. The V gene's germline CDR1 is SNHLY and CDR2 FYNNEI. The CDR3 nucleotides are TGTGCCAGCATGACAAAGCCCTACGAGCAGTACTTC. It yields the protein CASMTKPYEQYF.

V usage is TRBV4-2 and J usage is TRBJ2-7; D is unresolved. V was clipped by 3 bases and J by 0 bases, with 6 bases between them. This CDR3 spans 13 amino acids. Germline CDR1 reads LGHNA; CDR2 reads YNFKEQ. CDR3 coding DNA: TGTGCCAGCAGCCAGCGGCCCTCCTACGAGCAGTACTTC. Protein: CASSQRPSYEQYF.

As regards this clone: The junction and the germline gene differ at one end; a read error may be behind it. The chain couples TRBV3-1 (or the pseudogene TRBV3-2) to TRBJ2-1, with 7 bases aligning to TRBD2. This CDR3 has 14 residues. The V gene's germline CDR1 is LGHDT and CDR2 YNNKEL (reference sequence). The CDR3 reads CASSEERGSDEQFF. The CDR3 DNA reads as TGTGCCAGCAGCGAAGAGCGGGGATCCGATGAGCAGTTCTTC.

The CDR3 sequence: CASSYTRDRRLYEQYF. In DNA form, the CDR3 reads TGTGCCAGCAGTTACACTCGGGACAGACGACTCTACGAGCAGTACTTC. The chain is built from TRBV6-4 and TRBJ2-7; 7 nucleotides match TRBD1. There are 16 residues in the CDR3. V lost 5 bases to trimming and J lost 3 bases; unmatched junction nucleotides: 13. Germline CDR1 is MRHNA and CDR2 is SNTAGT.

The rearrangement links TRBV5-1 to TRBJ1-1; TRBD1 is a possible D gene (5 bases). Germline V gene sequence: CDR1 SGHRS, CDR2 YFSETQ. Trimming cost V 4 bases and J 10 bases, with 20 bases left between them. This CDR3 comprises 14 residues. The CDR3 reads CASSPGGAGSVAFF. CDR3 coding DNA: TGCGCCAGCAGCCCGGGAGGGGCAGGGAGTGTAGCTTTCTTT.

This clone was counted only a few times. CDR3 residues: CASSLVERVRSAFF. The CDR3 DNA is TGTGCCAGCAGCTTAGTTGAGAGGGTTCGGTCAGCTTTCTTT. The chain combines TRBV7-2 with TRBJ1-1, with no clear D. Trimming cost V 1 base and J 10 bases, with 16 bases left between them. Germline CDR1 is SGHTA and CDR2 is FQGNSA. The CDR3 is 14 residues long.

This sequence joins TRBV2 and TRBJ1-5; TRBD1 aligns across 7 bases. The CDR3 loop spans 15 amino acids. With V trimmed by 10 bases and J by 0 bases, 9 bases remained unmatched. The germline CDR1 and CDR2 sequences are SNHLY and FYNNEI. The CDR3 DNA reads as TGTGCCACCGGAGGGGGCAGCCATAGCAATCAGCCCCAGCATTTT. This encodes CATGGGSHSNQPQHF.